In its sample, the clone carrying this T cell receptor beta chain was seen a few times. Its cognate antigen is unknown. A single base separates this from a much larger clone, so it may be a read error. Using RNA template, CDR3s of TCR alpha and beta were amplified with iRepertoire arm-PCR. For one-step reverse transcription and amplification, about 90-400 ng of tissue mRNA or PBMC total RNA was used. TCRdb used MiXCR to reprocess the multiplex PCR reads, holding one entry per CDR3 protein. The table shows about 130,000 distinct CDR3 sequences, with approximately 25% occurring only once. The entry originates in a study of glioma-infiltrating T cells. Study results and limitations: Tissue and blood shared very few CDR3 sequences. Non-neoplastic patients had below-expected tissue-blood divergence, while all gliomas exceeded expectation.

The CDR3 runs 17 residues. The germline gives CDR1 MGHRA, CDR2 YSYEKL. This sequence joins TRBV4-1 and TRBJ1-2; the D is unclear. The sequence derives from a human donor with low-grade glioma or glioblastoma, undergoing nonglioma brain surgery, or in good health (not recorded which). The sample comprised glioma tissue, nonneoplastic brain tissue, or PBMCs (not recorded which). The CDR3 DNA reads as TGCGCCAGCAGCCAAGAGGGCAGCAGGCTTAATAACTATGGCTACGCCTTC. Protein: CASSQEGSRLNNYGYAF.